A single sample gave rise to the 28 T cell receptor beta chains below, sequenced in a study of T cells in Graves' hyperthyroidism and ophthalmopathy. Amplified regions were TCR beta CDR3 sequences from RNA transcripts. First-round RT-PCR targeting the TCR CDR3 was performed with the HTBI primer set. TCRdb ran MiXCR on the multiplex PCR reads and lists one entry per CDR3 protein. The sample has 500,000 to 800,000 distinct CDR3 sequences, 13% to 15% seen once. Sequencing was carried out using blood. All receptors come from a woman aged 45-65 years with Graves' ophthalmopathy.

With respect to this clonotype: Being one base from a much bigger clone, this may be a read error. It is likely a read error, because the conserved phenylalanine at the end of the CDR3 is missing. The rearrangement links TRBV28 to TRBJ2-6, with D unresolved. This CDR3 has 16 residues. CDR1 MDHEN and CDR2 SYDVKM come from the germline V gene. The V gene lost 6 bases and the J gene lost 2 bases, with 14 bases spanning the gap. In DNA form, the CDR3 reads TGTGCCAGCAGGGCGGACGGACGTCCTGGGGCCAACGTCCTGACTTCC. Translating it yields CASRADGRPGANVLTS.

This clonotype was detected many times. The chain carries TRBV5-1 and TRBJ2-3; 9 bases map to TRBD2. Germline-derived CDR1 and CDR2 are SGHRS and YFSETQ. Germline trimming cut 0 bases from V and 2 bases from J; bases unmatched to any gene: 7. The length of the CDR3 is 17 residues. This chain's CDR3 is CASSLASTSGHTDTQYF. The CDR3 region has the DNA TGCGCCAGCAGCTTGGCCTCGACTAGCGGACACACAGATACGCAGTATTTT.

V usage is TRBV19 and J usage is TRBJ1-4; the D is unclear. Germline-derived CDR1 and CDR2 are LNHDA and SQIVND (reference sequence). Deletions cut 6 bases from V and 0 bases from J, with 11 bases between. The CDR3 contains 15 residues. CDR3 residues: CASRGVTSTNEKLFF. The CDR3 DNA reads as TGTGCCAGTAGGGGTGTGACCTCAACTAATGAAAAACTGTTTTTT.

This clonotype was seen at least ten times. The chain links TRBV6-5 to TRBJ2-7; D ambiguous. Germline CDR1 reads MNHEY; CDR2 reads SVGAGI. The CDR3 length is 13 residues. Trimming cost V 2 bases and J 4 bases, with 9 bases left between them. CDR3 sequence: CASSYLWGYEQYF. The CDR3 DNA sequence: TGTGCCAGCAGTTACCTCTGGGGTTACGAGCAGTACTTC.

This clonotype was detected many times. V and J are TRBV7-9 and TRBJ2-1, with D maybe TRBD2 (5 bases). CDR1 is SEHNR and CDR2 is FQNEAQ in the germline V gene (reference sequence). The V end was cut by 1 base, the J end by 2 bases, with 9 bases between. This CDR3 region has 15 residues. CDR3 sequence (DNA): TGTGCCAGCAGCTTAGTCCGGGGAGCCTACAATGAGCAGTTCTTC. Translation gives CASSLVRGAYNEQFF.

Remarks on this clonotype: This may come from a read error, since a much larger clone is one base off. The chain carries TRBV12-3 or TRBV12-4 and TRBJ2-7, with TRBD1 matching over 10 bases. CDR3 size: 14 residues. This chain's CDR3 is CASRMGQGSHEQHF. The CDR3 DNA reads TGTGCCAGCAGAATGGGACAGGGGTCCCACGAGCAGCACTTC.

This chain joins TRBV6-2 or TRBV6-3 and TRBJ2-7; D is perhaps TRBD1 (6 bases). The CDR3 is 16 amino acids. Germline lookup yields CDR1 MNHEY and CDR2 SVGEGT. The V gene lost 0 bases and the J gene lost 1 base, with 13 bases spanning the gap. This CDR3 reads CASSYSNLGQSYEQYF. In nucleotides, the CDR3 is TGTGCCAGCAGTTACTCGAACCTTGGACAGTCCTACGAGCAGTACTTC.

This clonotype was counted between two and nine times. This rearrangement joins TRBV19 to TRBJ1-1; TRBD1 matches 8 bases. The CDR3 contains 14 residues. Germline loops: CDR1 LNHDA, CDR2 SQIVND (reference sequence). The V and J ends lost 7 bases and 5 bases, in that order; junction bases with no gene match: 9. CDR3 amino acids: CASTGQGSGTEAFF. CDR3 sequence (DNA): TGTGCCAGTACTGGACAGGGATCGGGGACTGAAGCTTTCTTT.

This clonotype was seen ten or more times. The J gene is TRBJ2-3, the V gene TRBV6-2 or TRBV6-3, with D tentatively TRBD2 (6 bases). This CDR3 has 17 amino acids. V lost 2 bases to trimming and J lost 2 bases, with 17 bases between them. Looked up from germline, CDR1 is MNHEY and CDR2 is SVGEGT. The CDR3 nucleotides are TGTGCCAGCAGTTACCCCCGGGGCGGGGTCGACACAGATACGCAGTATTTT. Translation: CASSYPRGGVDTDTQYF.

In its sample, this clonotype was seen many times. This chain joins TRBV20-1 and TRBJ2-1, with TRBD2 identical over 14 bases. Germline loops: CDR1 DFQATT, CDR2 SNEGSKA (reference sequence). Trimming took 4 bases from V and 7 from J; bases not matched to a gene: 6. This CDR3 spans 15 amino acids. The CDR3 is CSATATSGRVNEQFF. DNA for the CDR3: TGCAGTGCTACCGCGACTAGCGGGAGGGTTAATGAGCAGTTCTTC.

The V call is TRBV24-1, the J call TRBJ1-1; D is unresolved. V lost 8 bases and J lost 6, with 9 bases in between. Germline CDR1 reads KGHDR; CDR2 reads SFDVKD. The CDR3 length is 11 residues. CDR3 region: CATTDGPEAFF. CDR3 sequence (DNA): TGTGCCACCACGGACGGACCTGAAGCTTTCTTT.

The CDR3 here is CASGPTSGATDTQYF. The DNA for the CDR3 is TGTGCCAGCGGTCCGACTAGCGGGGCTACAGATACGCAGTATTTT. J is TRBJ2-3 and V is TRBV12-3 or TRBV12-4, with 11 bases matching TRBD2. CDR3 length equals 15 residues. Trimming at V came to 8 bases and at J to 3 bases, leaving 7 bases not matched to a gene.

The CDR3 loop reads CASSPARESGEQFF. The CDR3 nucleotides are TGTGCCAGCAGCCCCGCCCGGGAGTCTGGGGAGCAGTTCTTC. This chain connects TRBV13 to TRBJ2-1; tentatively, D is TRBD2 (6 bases). The germline V gene encodes CDR1 PRHDT and CDR2 FYEKMQ (reference sequence). The CDR3 covers 14 residues. V lost 5 bases, J lost 10 bases, and 18 bases lay in between.

This clonotype was seen at least ten times. The chain has TRBV27 and TRBJ2-5; 10 bases align to TRBD2. The CDR3 sequence is 15 residues long. Germline CDR1 MNHEY, CDR2 SMNVEV (reference sequence). Trimming at V came to 5 bases and at J to 1 base, leaving 4 bases not matched to a gene. The CDR3 DNA follows: TGTGCCAGCAGTACCGTAGCGGGAGGCCAAGAGACCCAGTACTTC. Residues: CASSTVAGGQETQYF.

The sample holds many counts of this clonotype. The chain is built from TRBV5-1 and TRBJ2-1, with 7 bases aligning to TRBD1. This CDR3 has 15 residues. Germline V lookup: CDR1 SGHRS, CDR2 YFSETQ. Trimming removed 4 bases from V and 4 bases from J; junction bases left unmatched: 8. CDR3 sequence (DNA): TGCGCCAGCAGCCGACCGGGACAGACGTACAATGAGCAGTTCTTC. Protein product: CASSRPGQTYNEQFF.

The V call is TRBV28, the J call TRBJ1-5; 9 bases map to TRBD1. V lost 5 bases and J lost 3; bases outside the gene matches: 20. The CDR3 has 20 amino acids. Per germline, CDR1 MDHEN and CDR2 SYDVKM. The CDR3 DNA reads as TGTGCCAGCAGTCCCGGGACAGGGCGGCATGTTGGGAGGGCCAATCAGCCCCAGCATTTT. The encoded protein is CASSPGTGRHVGRANQPQHF. The full variable domain, rest sourced from reference TRBV28 and TRBJ1-5, is DVKVTQSSRYLVKRTGEKVFLECVQDMDHENMFWYRQDPGLGLRLIYFSYDVKMKEKGDIPEGYSVSREKKERFSLILESASTNQTSMYLCASSPGTGRHVGRANQPQHFGDGTRLSIL.

This clonotype was seen only a few times. This chain connects TRBV11-3 to TRBJ2-6; D not resolved. The CDR3 contains 15 residues. V gave up 4 bases and J gave up 2 bases, with 9 bases separating them. Germline CDR1 SGHNT, CDR2 YENEEA. CDR3 protein: CASSSPETGANVLTF. The CDR3, as DNA: TGTGCCAGCAGCTCTCCTGAGACTGGGGCCAACGTCCTGACTTTC.

This chain joins TRBV7-9 and TRBJ2-3; a weak D match, TRBD1 (6 bases). The CDR3 has 15 amino acids. Germline V gives CDR1 SEHNR, CDR2 FQNEAQ (reference sequence). V lost 2 bases, J lost 2 bases, and 11 bases lay in between. The CDR3: CASSLWGHLTDTQYF. CDR3 in DNA: TGTGCCAGCAGCTTATGGGGACACCTCACAGATACGCAGTATTTT.

DNA for the CDR3: TGTGCCAGCACCCCGGACGGTTGGAACACTGAAGCTTTCTTT. Amino acid sequence: CASTPDGWNTEAFF. The genes are TRBV25-1 and TRBJ1-1, with D unresolved. The CDR3 is made up of 14 amino acids. Germline CDR1 and CDR2: MGHDK and SYGVNS. V was shortened by 7 bases and J by 1 base, with 13 bases between the two germline ends.

This chain joins TRBV5-4 and TRBJ2-3; the D gene could be TRBD1 or TRBD2 (5 bases each). With 7 bases removed from V and 1 base from J, the gap between germline ends came to 16 bases. The CDR3 has 15 residues. Germline assignment: CDR1 SGHNT and CDR2 YYREEE (reference sequence). CDR3 DNA sequence: TGTGCCAGCGCTGGGACGGTAGGGGGCACAGATACGCAGTATTTT. Encoded protein: CASAGTVGGTDTQYF.

There are a few counts of this clonotype. The rearrangement uses TRBV25-1 and TRBJ2-7, with 7 bases fitting TRBD1. V lost 6 bases, J lost 2 bases, and 7 bases stayed unmatched. Germline values: CDR1 MGHDK, CDR2 SYGVNS. This CDR3 is 14 amino acids long. CDR3 in amino acids: CASRDSGQTYEQYF. Written as DNA, the CDR3 is TGTGCCAGCAGAGACTCGGGACAGACCTACGAGCAGTACTTC.

The table lists this clonotype with many counts. The rearrangement joins TRBV12-3 or TRBV12-4 to TRBJ2-1; 8 bases match TRBD2. The CDR3 spans 17 residues. Trimming at V came to 4 bases and at J to 0 bases, leaving 8 bases not matched to a gene. The CDR3 reads CASSSQPTSGSYNEQFF. The CDR3, as DNA: TGTGCCAGCAGTTCTCAACCAACTAGCGGCTCCTACAATGAGCAGTTCTTC.

This clonotype was observed many times. V is TRBV11-2 and J is TRBJ2-7; weak D call: TRBD1 (5 bases). Germline V gene sequence: CDR1 SGHAT, CDR2 FQNNGV. V shed 2 bases and J shed 6 bases, with 11 bases lying between them. The CDR3 covers 13 residues. CDR3 in DNA: TGTGCCAGCAGCTTACGTGCAGGGCTCGAGCAGTACTTC. It encodes CASSLRAGLEQYF.

The chain carries TRBV3-1 and TRBJ2-1, with a tentative D call TRBD2 (6 bases). V shed 3 bases and J shed 7 bases, with 10 bases lying between them. Germline V gene data show CDR1 as LGHDT and CDR2 as YNNKEL (reference sequence). The CDR3 covers 13 residues. The CDR3: CASSQVGGNEQFF. In nucleotides, the CDR3 is TGTGCCAGCAGCCAGGTAGGAGGGAATGAGCAGTTCTTC.

This chain links TRBV6-1 with TRBJ1-4; TRBD1 matches at 8 bases. CDR1 and CDR2 (germline): MNHNS, SASEGT. The junction had 9 bases not matched to a gene; V was cut back by 4 bases and J by 8 bases. The CDR3 spans 15 residues. The CDR3 spells CASSGPGQEFEKLFF. The DNA of the CDR3 is TGTGCCAGCAGTGGGCCGGGACAGGAATTCGAAAAACTGTTTTTT.

This clonotype showed up just a few times. This chain's CDR3 is CASSSNRQGARYNSPLHF. CDR3 in DNA: TGTGCCAGCAGTTCAAACCGACAGGGGGCTAGGTATAATTCACCCCTCCACTTT. This sequence joins TRBV28 and TRBJ1-6; 10 nucleotides agree with TRBD1. V trimming: 4 bases; J trimming: 4 bases; junction bases outside the gene matches: 10. CDR3 length: 18 residues. CDR1 is MDHEN, CDR2 SYDVKM, per germline.

The chain uses TRBV12-3 or TRBV12-4 and TRBJ2-1; 7 bases are a match to TRBD1. The DNA end lines up better with TRBJ2-7; the J call may be wrong. This CDR3 has 13 amino acids. CDR3 region: CASTRDSYNEQYF. The CDR3 DNA reads as TGTGCCAGCACCAGGGACAGCTACAATGAGCAGTACTTC.

The CDR3 region has the DNA TGTGCCACCAGCACTCGGACAGGGGGGAGAGGCAATCAGCCCCAGCATTTT. Its translation: CATSTRTGGRGNQPQHF. This sequence joins TRBV15 and TRBJ1-5, with 10 bases lining up with TRBD1. From germline, CDR1 is LNHNV and CDR2 YYDKDF (reference sequence). V was pared by 4 bases and J by 2 bases, with 8 bases of the junction left unmatched. This CDR3 spans 17 amino acids.